One T cell receptor beta chain is described in this entry. TCRdb called the 5' RACE reads again in MiXCR, with one record for every CDR3 protein. Among about 57,000 distinct CDR3 sequences, less than 30% were seen once, and the ten largest hold roughly 2.1%. Trimming cost V 0 bases and J 7 bases, with 21 bases left between them. The CDR3 is 18 residues long. CDR1 LGHNA and CDR2 YNFKEQ come from the germline V gene. Treg sorting used a CD4+CD25+CD127-/low gate. Sequencing used tumor-infiltrating Tregs sorted from the breast tumor. This chain connects TRBV4-2 to TRBJ2-2, with D uncertain. This TCR came from a female donor with breast cancer. CDR3 sequence (DNA): TGTGCCAGCAGCCAAGACCCGCCGAGTTTGGGGTTGGTCGGGGAGCTGTTTTTT. Its translation is CASSQDPPSLGLVGELFF.